A selection of T cell receptor beta chains follows, all from one sample in a study of T-cell memory formation after mild COVID-19. TCRdb reprocessed the 5' RACE reads via MiXCR and lists one record per CDR3 protein. The sample holds 350,000 to 450,000 distinct CDR3 sequences, around 18% seen once. The sample taken for sequencing was PBMCs or a T cell subset sorted from them (not recorded which). The receptor source for this set is an adult woman who had mild COVID-19 (a few samples of this study predate the infection). Cell type and time point are not known. The CDR3 runs from the conserved cysteine through the conserved F or W. The D gene is left open where the match is weak. For some rows the clone size is stated as once, few or many, or as a class when expanded; others skip it.

j_call v_call d_call clone_size cdr3_aa cdr3_nt
TRBJ2-7 TRBV15 - - CATSRDNARWGAEQYF TGTGCCACCAGCAGAGATAACGCCAGGTGGGGAGCCGAGCAGTACTTC
TRBJ2-1 TRBV24-1 - few CATSDTGRVSYNEQFF TGTGCCACCAGTGATACAGGGAGGGTCTCCTACAATGAGCAGTTCTTC
TRBJ2-7 TRBV5-1 - - CASSLDGPQYF TGCGCCAGCAGCTTGGATGGGCCGCAGTACTTC
TRBJ2-2 TRBV6-1 - - CASSEPLHAGELFF TGTGCCAGCAGTGAACCCTTACATGCCGGGGAGCTGTTTTTT
TRBJ1-1 TRBV2 TRBD1 - CASSGGTGKNTEAFF TGTGCCAGCAGTGGCGGGACAGGGAAGAACACTGAAGCTTTCTTT
TRBJ1-1 TRBV15 - few CATSRDGSGWAEAFF TGTGCCACCAGCAGAGATGGAAGTGGATGGGCTGAAGCTTTCTTT
TRBJ2-1 TRBV4-1 TRBD1 - CASSRLTGGSYNEQFF TGCGCCAGCAGCCGCCTGACAGGGGGCTCCTACAATGAGCAGTTCTTC
TRBJ1-1 TRBV16 - - CASSQGKSGVPAFF TGTGCCAGCAGCCAAGGAAAATCAGGGGTACCAGCTTTCTTT
TRBJ2-5 TRBV29-1 - - CSVGWSSETQYF TGCAGCGTTGGGTGGAGCAGCGAGACCCAGTACTTC
TRBJ1-4 TRBV18 - - CASSHVGGKNEKLFF TGTGCCAGCTCACACGTCGGCGGGAAAAATGAAAAACTGTTTTTT
TRBJ2-7 TRBV3-1 - few CASSQGGGGGAFF TGTGCCAGCAGCCAAGGCGGAGGAGGGGGGGCCTTCTTC
TRBJ2-7 TRBV18 - few CASGGGGGTSYEQYF TGTGCCAGCGGAGGAGGGGGAGGTACCTCCTACGAGCAGTACTTC
TRBJ1-1 TRBV6-4 - - CASSRDRQTREAFF TGTGCCAGCAGTCGAGACAGGCAAACCCGCGAAGCTTTCTTT
TRBJ2-5 TRBV5-1 - few CASSLSRGEETQYF TGCGCCAGCAGCCTTTCGAGGGGGGAAGAGACCCAGTACTTC
TRBJ2-7 TRBV6-2/TRBV6-3 - - CASKSQGSYEQYF TGTGCCAGCAAGAGTCAGGGTAGCTACGAGCAGTACTTC
TRBJ1-3 TRBV30 - - CAWSVTTGNTIYF TGTGCCTGGAGTGTAACGACAGGAAACACCATATATTTT